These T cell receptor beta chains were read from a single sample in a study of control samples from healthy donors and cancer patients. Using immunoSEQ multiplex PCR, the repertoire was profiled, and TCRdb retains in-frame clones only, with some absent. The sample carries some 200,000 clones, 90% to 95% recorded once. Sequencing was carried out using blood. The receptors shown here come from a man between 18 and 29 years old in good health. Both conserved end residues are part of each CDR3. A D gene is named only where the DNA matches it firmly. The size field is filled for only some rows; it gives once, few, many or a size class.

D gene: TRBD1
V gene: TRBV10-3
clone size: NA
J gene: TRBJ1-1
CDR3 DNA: TGTGCCATCAGTGAGTCGGTTGGGACAGTAATGAACACTGAAGCTTTCTTT
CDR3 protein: CAISESVGTVMNTEAFF

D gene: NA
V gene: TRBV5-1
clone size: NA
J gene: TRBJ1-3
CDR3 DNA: TGCGCCAGCAGCTTGGGAGCTTTAGCGGGAAACACCATATATTTT
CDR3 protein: CASSLGALAGNTIYF

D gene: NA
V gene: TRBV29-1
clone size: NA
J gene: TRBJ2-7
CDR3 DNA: TGCAGCGTTGAGGAATTAGCGGAGACAGGGCTTGAGCAGTACTTC
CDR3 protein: CSVEELAETGLEQYF

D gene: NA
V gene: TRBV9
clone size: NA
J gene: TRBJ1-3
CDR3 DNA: TGTGCCAGCAGCGTCACAGGGCTCTCTGGAAACACCATATATTTT
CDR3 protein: CASSVTGLSGNTIYF

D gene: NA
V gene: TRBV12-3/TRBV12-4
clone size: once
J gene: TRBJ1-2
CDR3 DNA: TGTGCCAGCAGTTCGTACAGAGGTGGCTACACCTTC
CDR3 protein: CASSSYRGGYTF

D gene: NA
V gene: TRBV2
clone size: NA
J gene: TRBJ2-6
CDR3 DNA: TGTGCCAGCGAAGCTGCGGCCAACGTCCTGACTTTC
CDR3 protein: CASEAAANVLTF

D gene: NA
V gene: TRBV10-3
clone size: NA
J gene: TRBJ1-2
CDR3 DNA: TGTGCCATCACAGCAGGGAACTATGGCTACACCTTC
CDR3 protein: CAITAGNYGYTF

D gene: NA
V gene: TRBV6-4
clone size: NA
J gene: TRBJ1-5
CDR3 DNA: TGTGCCAGCAGTGACTCCAGGGTCGGGTATCAGCCCCAGCATTTT
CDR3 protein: CASSDSRVGYQPQHF

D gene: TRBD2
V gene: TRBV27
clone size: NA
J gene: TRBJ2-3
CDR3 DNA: TGTGCCAGCAGTCCGCTAGCGGGGCTTAGCACAGATACGCAGTATTTT
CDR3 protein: CASSPLAGLSTDTQYF

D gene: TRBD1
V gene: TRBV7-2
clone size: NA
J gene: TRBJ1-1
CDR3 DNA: TGTGCCAGCAGCTTAAAGGGACAGGCGTTGAGCACTGAAGCTTTCTTT
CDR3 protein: CASSLKGQALSTEAFF

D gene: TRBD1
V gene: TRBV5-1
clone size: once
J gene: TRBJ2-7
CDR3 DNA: TGCGCCAGCAGCCGCGACAGGGGAAACTACGAGCAGTACTTC
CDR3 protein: CASSRDRGNYEQYF

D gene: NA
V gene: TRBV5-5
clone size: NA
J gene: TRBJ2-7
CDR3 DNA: TGTGCCAGCAGCTTGCTGGGGCAGTCTTACGAGCAGTACTTC
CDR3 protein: CASSLLGQSYEQYF

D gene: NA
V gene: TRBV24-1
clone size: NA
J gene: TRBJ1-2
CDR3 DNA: TGTGCCACCAGTGACCCGGGACAAGGCTCCTATGGCTACACCTTC
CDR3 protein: CATSDPGQGSYGYTF

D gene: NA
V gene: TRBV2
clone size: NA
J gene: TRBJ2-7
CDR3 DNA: TGTGCCAGCAGTGCTTTATCCGAGCAGTACTTC
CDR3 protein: CASSALSEQYF

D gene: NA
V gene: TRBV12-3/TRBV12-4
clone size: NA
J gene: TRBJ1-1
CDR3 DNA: TGTGCCAGCAGTTTGCGGACTAACACTGAAGCTTTCTTT
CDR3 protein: CASSLRTNTEAFF

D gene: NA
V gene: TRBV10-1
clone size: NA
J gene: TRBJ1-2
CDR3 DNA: TGCGCCAGCAGTTCCCCAGGACTGGTGGGCATCTATGGCTACACCTTC
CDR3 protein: CASSSPGLVGIYGYTF

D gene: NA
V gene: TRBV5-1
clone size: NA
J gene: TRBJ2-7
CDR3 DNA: TGCGCCAGCAGCTTGAGAAGTACCTACGAGCAGTACTTC
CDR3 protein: CASSLRSTYEQYF

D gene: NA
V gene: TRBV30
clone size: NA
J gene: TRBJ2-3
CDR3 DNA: TGTGCCTGGAGTCCCGGTAGCACAGATACGCAGTATTTT
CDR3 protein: CAWSPGSTDTQYF

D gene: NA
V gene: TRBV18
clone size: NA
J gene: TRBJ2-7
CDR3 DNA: TGTGCCAGCTCACCACCCTCGAGCTCCTACGAGCAGTACTTC
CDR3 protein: CASSPPSSSYEQYF

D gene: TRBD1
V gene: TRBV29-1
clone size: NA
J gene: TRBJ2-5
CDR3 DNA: TGCAGCGTGGGACAGGGACAAGAGACCCAGTACTTC
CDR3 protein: CSVGQGQETQYF

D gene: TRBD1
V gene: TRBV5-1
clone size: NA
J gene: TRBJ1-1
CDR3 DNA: TGCGCCAGCAGCCAACAATCCGGGACAGCAAACACTGAAGCTTTCTTT
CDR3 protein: CASSQQSGTANTEAFF

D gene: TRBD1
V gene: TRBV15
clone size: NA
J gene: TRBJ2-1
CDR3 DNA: TGTGCCACCAGCAGTTTACATAGGGACAGGGAGTACAATGAGCAGTTCTTC
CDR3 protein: CATSSLHRDREYNEQFF

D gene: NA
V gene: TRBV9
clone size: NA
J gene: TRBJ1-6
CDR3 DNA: TGTGCCAGCAGCCCAGAGAGGGGTAAAGATTCACCCCTCCACTTT
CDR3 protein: CASSPERGKDSPLHF

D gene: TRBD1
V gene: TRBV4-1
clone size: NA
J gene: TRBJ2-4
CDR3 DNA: TGCGCCAGCAGCCAAGGGACAGGGGGCCGCATTCAGTACTTC
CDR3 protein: CASSQGTGGRIQYF

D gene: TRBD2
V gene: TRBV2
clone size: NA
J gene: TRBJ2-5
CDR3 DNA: TGTGCCAGCAGTGAGGCTAGCGGGGGGGCCGGCGAGACCCAGTACTTC
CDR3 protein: CASSEASGGAGETQYF

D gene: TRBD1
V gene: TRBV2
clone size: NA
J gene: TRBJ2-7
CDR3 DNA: TGTGCCAGCAGCTTGAGAGGGACAGCTTCCTACGAGCAGTACTTC
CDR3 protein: CASSLRGTASYEQYF

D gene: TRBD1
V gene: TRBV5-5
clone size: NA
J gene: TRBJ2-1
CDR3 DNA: TGTGCCAGCAGCTTAAGGTCCAGGGGGTCATACAATGAGCAGTTCTTC
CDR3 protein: CASSLRSRGSYNEQFF

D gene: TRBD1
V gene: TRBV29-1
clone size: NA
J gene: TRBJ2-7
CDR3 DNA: TGCAGCGTAAGACAGGGCGTGGGAGAGCAGTACTTC
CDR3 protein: CSVRQGVGEQYF

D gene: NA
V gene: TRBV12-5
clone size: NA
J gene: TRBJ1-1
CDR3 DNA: TGTGCTAGTGGCCCCGAGGGGGGTATCACTGAAGCTTTCTTT
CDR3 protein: CASGPEGGITEAFF

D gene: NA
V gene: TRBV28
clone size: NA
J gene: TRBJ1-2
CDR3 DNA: TGTGCCAGCAGTTTCATATCCCCTGGCGGGGGTATGTATGGCTACACCTTC
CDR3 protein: CASSFISPGGGMYGYTF

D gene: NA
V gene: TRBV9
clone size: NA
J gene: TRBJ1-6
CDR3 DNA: TGTGCCAGCAGCTTCGGACAGACCAATTCACCCCTCCACTTT
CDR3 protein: CASSFGQTNSPLHF

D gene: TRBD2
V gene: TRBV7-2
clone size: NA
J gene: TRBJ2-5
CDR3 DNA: TGTGCCAGCAGCTTAGGGCTAGCGGGGGGCCAAGAGACCCAGTACTTC
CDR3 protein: CASSLGLAGGQETQYF

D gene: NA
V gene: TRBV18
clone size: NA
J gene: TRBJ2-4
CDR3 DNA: TGTGCCAGCTCAGACAGCCCTGAAAACATTCAGTACTTC
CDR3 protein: CASSDSPENIQYF

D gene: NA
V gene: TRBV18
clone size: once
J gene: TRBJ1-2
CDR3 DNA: TGTGCCAGCTCCCCTGAAGGCGGCTACACCTTC
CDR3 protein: CASSPEGGYTF

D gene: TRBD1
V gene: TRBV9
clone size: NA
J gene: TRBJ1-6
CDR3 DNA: TGTGCCAGCAGCGTAGACAGGGGGAATTCACCCCTCCACTTT
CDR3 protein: CASSVDRGNSPLHF

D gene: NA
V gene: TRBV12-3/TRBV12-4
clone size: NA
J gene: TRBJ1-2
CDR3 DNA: TGTGCCAGCAGCCTACAGCAAAACTATGGCTACACCTTC
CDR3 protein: CASSLQQNYGYTF

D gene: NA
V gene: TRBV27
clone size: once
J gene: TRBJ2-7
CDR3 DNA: TGTGCCAGCAGTTCGAGACAGAGGGACGTCGAGCAGTACTTC
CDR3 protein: CASSSRQRDVEQYF

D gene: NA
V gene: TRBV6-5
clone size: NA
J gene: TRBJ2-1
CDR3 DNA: TGTGCCAGCAGTTACTCTAAAACAGGGGAGGAAGAGCAGTTCTTC
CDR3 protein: CASSYSKTGEEEQFF

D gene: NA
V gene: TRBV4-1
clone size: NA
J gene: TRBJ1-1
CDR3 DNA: TGCGCCAGCAGCCTGCAGACAGGTTACACTGAAGCTTTCTTT
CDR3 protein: CASSLQTGYTEAFF

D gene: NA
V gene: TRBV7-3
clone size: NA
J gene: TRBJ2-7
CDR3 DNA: TGTGCCAGCAGCCCCGGGAACTCCTACGAGCAGTACTTC
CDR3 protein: CASSPGNSYEQYF

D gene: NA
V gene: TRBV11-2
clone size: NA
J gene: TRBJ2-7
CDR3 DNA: TGTGCCAGCAGCTTGAGTCATTCTGGCGAGCAGTACTTC
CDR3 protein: CASSLSHSGEQYF

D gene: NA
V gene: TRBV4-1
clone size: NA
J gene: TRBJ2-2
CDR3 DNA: TGCGCCAGCAGCCAACAATTTGGGCGTTATGACACTACCTCCGGGGACACCGGGGAGCTGTTTTTT
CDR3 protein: CASSQQFGRYDTTSGDTGELFF

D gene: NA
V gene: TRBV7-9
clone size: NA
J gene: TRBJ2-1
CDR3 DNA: TGTGCCAGCAGCTTAGCGGGCACTTACAATGAGCAGTTCTTC
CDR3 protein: CASSLAGTYNEQFF

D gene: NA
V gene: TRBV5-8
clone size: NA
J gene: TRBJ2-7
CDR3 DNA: TGTGCCAGCAGCAGCCCCGGGACAACTTTTACCTACGAGCAGTACTTC
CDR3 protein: CASSSPGTTFTYEQYF

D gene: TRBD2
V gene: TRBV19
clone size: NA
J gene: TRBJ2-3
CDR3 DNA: TGTGCCAGTAGTATGGTCGGGGGGGAATGGACAGATACGCAGTATTTT
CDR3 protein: CASSMVGGEWTDTQYF

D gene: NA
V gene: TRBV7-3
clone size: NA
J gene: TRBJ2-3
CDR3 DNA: TGTGCCAGCAGCTTAACGGGGTTGGGGGATACGCAGTATTTT
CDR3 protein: CASSLTGLGDTQYF

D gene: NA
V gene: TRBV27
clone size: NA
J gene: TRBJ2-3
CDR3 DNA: TGTGCCAGCAGTCCCTGGCCAAACACAGATACGCAGTATTTT
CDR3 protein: CASSPWPNTDTQYF

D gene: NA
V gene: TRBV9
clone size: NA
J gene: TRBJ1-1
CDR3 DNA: TGTGCCAGCAGCCGGGGGAACACTGAAGCTTTCTTT
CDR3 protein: CASSRGNTEAFF